The present entry profiles one T cell receptor beta chain with its context. Only one count was recorded for this clone. Its antigen remains unidentified. Base qualities are not recorded, but no much larger clone differs from it by a single base. This sample was included in a study of blood T cell repertoires in COVID-19 (TCRdb year 2020). Context from the whole study: Samples covering the acute and convalescent phases of COVID-19 were provided by collaborators in the United States, Italy and Spain. The material from the prospective study consisted of cDNA or gDNA derived from T cells, B-cell-depleted T cells, or PBMCs. Subjects who had been exposed to COVID-19, were actively infected with it, or had recovered from it provided the deeply sampled blood TCRbeta repertoires that made up the dataset. The repertoires were released in a freely available public database meant as a resource for research on the immune response to SARS-CoV-2. The samples were drawn from two sources: the first 160 participants of the ongoing ImmuneRACE study, and 1,000 to 1,500 subjects contributed by 6 global collaborators. Nearly every sample came with metadata listing a de-identified subject ID, COVID-19 status, age in years and sex. HLA class I and class II types, where available, came from metadata supplied by the sample provider rather than from assay-based typing.

The germline V gene provides CDR1 MRHNA and CDR2 SNTAGT. The germline V and J ends show losses of 6 bases and 4 bases respectively, and no gene match explains 8 bases of the junction. The CDR3 goes from the cysteine to the phenylalanine over 15 residues. Only CDR3 DNA is held: 45 bases, read in frame from base 1. The paper as a whole reports these results and caveats: How much clinical and demographic metadata was included differed by source and by participant, and the metadata was provided uncurated.

TCRbeta CDR3 regions were amplified from genomic DNA by means of the immunoSEQ Assay, a bias-controlled multiplex PCR. The original pipeline was this. Within the assay, amplification of reference gene primers was used to estimate how many nucleated cells each sample contained. To quantify the absolute abundance of each unique TCRbeta CDR3 rearrangement, sequence reads were collapsed and filtered. For each sample, productive Simpson clonality was calculated as the square root of Simpson's diversity index across productive rearrangements. TCRdb obtained this table from immuneACCESS and retained in-frame rearrangements with V and J assigned. These tables miss some clones; where compared with another copy, unresolved V genes account for less than half of the shortfall, and the remainder is unexplained. V and J calls and clone size come straight from that table; D and trimming were deduced from the DNA. The table for this sample lists about 250,000 clones; around nine tenths of them were counted only once. 0.9% to 1% of the sample is in the top ten clones.

Another Seattle source contributed samples from volunteer blood donors who had recovered from COVID-19. Whole blood was collected in K2EDTA tubes by collaborating institutions according to the institutions' own protocols. For TCRbeta analysis, collaborator samples were shipped as frozen whole blood, as isolated PBMCs, or as DNA extracted from either sample type. The sample comprised peripheral blood. The sequence links TRBV6-4 to TRBJ2-3, with TRBD2 matching 9 junction bases. The sequence was collected from a woman in her thirties or forties who had recovered from COVID-19. The nucleotide sequence reads TGTGCCAGCAGCCCCGTAGCGGGAGACGCAGATACGCAGTATTTT. Its coded protein is CASSPVAGDADTQYF.